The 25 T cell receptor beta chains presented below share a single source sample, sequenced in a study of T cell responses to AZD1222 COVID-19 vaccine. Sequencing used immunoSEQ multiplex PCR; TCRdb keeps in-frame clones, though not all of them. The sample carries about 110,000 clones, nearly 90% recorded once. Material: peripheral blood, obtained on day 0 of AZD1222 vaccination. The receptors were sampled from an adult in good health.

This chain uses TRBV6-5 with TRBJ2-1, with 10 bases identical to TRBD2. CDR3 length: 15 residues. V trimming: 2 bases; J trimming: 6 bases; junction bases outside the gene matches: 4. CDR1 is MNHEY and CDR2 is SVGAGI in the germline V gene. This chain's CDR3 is CASSYRPSGSNEQFF. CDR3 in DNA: TGTGCCAGCAGTTACCGGCCTAGCGGGAGCAATGAGCAGTTCTTC.

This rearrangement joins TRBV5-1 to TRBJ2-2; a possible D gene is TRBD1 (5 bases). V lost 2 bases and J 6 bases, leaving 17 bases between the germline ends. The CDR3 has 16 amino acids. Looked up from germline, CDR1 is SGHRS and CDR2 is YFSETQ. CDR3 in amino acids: CASSLDVAGNSGELFF. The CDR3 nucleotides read TGCGCCAGCAGCTTAGACGTTGCAGGGAATTCCGGGGAGCTGTTTTTT.

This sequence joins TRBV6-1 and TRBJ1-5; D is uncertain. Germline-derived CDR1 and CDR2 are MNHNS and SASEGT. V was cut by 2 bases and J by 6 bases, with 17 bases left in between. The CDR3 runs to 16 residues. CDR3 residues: CASSESQTRVRQPQHF. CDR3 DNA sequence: TGTGCCAGCAGTGAATCACAGACTAGGGTTCGTCAGCCCCAGCATTTT.

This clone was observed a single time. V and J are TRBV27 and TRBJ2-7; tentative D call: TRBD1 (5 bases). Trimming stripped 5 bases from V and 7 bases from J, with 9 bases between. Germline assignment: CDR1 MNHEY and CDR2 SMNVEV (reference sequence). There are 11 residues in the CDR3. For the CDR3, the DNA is TGTGCCAGCAGTGATGGGGCAGAGCAGTACTTC. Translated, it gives CASSDGAEQYF.

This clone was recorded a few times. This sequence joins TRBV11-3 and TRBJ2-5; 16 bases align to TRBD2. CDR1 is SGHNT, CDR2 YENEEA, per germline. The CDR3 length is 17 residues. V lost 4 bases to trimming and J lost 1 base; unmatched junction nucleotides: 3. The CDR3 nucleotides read TGTGCCAGCAGCTGGGGGACTAGCGGGAGGGTCCAAGAGACCCAGTACTTC. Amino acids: CASSWGTSGRVQETQYF. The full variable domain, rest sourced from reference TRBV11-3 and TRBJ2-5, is EAGVVQSPRYKIIEKKQPVAFWCNPISGHNTLYWYLQNLGQGPELLIRYENEEAVDDSQLPKDRFSAERLKGVDSTLKIQPAELGDSAVYLCASSWGTSGRVQETQYFGPGTRLLVL.

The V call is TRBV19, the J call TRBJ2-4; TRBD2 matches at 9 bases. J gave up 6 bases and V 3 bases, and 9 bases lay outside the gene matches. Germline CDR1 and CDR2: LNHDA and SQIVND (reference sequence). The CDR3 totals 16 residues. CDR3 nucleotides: TGTGCCAGTAGTATTGTGGGAGCGGGAGGTTTAAACATTCAGTACTTC. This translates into CASSIVGAGGLNIQYF.

Here the CDR3 reads CAIREPGQGIYEQYF. As DNA, the CDR3 is TGTGCCATCAGGGAACCGGGACAGGGCATTTACGAGCAGTACTTC. V and J are TRBV10-3 and TRBJ2-7; 9 bases agree with TRBD1. This CDR3 has 15 amino acids. Germline V gene data show CDR1 as ENHRY and CDR2 as SYGVKD. Trimming took 6 bases from V and 4 from J; bases not matched to a gene: 10.

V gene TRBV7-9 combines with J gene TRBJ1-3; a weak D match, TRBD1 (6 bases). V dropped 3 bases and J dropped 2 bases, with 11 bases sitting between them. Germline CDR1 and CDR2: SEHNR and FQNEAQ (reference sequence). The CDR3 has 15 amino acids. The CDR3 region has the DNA TGTGCCAGCAGCTTGGCCGGGGGCACTGGAAACACCATATATTTT. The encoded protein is CASSLAGGTGNTIYF.

CDR3 region: CASSPPGLAYNEQFF. The CDR3 coding sequence is TGTGCCAGCAGCCCACCGGGACTAGCTTACAATGAGCAGTTCTTC. The rearrangement links TRBV7-9 to TRBJ2-1; 9 bases align to TRBD2. The V gene's germline CDR1 is SEHNR and CDR2 FQNEAQ (reference sequence). The CDR3 runs to 15 residues. V gave up 5 bases and J gave up 4 bases; unmatched junction bases: 6. The variable domain in full, completed from reference TRBV7-9 and TRBJ2-1, reads DTGVSQNPRHKITKRGQNVTFRCDPISEHNRLYWYRQTLGQGPEFLTYFQNEAQLEKSRLLSDRFSAERPKGSFSTLEIQRTEQGDSAMYLCASSPPGLAYNEQFFGPGTRLTVL.

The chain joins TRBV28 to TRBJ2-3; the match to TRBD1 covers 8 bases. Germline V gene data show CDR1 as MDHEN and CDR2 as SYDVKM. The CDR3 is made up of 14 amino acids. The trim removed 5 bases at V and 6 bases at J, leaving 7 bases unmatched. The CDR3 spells CASSTGGRLDTQYF. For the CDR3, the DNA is TGTGCCAGCAGTACAGGGGGAAGGTTGGATACGCAGTATTTT.

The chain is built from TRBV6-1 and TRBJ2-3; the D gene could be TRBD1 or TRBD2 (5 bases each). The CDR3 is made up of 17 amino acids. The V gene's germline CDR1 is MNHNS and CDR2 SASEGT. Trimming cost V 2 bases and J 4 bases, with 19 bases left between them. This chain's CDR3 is CASSERLGTSFPDTQYF. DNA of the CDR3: TGTGCCAGCAGTGAAAGGTTGGGGACCTCGTTTCCAGATACGCAGTATTTT.

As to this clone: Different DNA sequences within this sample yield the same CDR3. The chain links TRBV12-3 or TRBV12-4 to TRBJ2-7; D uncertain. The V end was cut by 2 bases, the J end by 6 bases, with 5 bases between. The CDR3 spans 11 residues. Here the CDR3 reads CASSLKGEQYF. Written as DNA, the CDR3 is TGTGCCAGCAGTTTAAAGGGCGAGCAGTACTTC.

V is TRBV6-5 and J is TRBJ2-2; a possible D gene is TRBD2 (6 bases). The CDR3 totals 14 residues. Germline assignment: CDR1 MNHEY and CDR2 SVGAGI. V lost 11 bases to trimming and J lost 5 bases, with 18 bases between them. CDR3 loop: CACTGTPGTGELFF. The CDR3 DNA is TGTGCCTGCACCGGGACTCCCGGTACCGGGGAGCTGTTTTTT.

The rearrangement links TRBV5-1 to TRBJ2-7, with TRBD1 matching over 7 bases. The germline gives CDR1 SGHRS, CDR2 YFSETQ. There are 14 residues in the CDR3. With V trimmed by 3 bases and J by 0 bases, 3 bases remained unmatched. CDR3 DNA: TGCGCCAGCAGCTGGGACAGAGTCTCCTACGAGCAGTACTTC. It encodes CASSWDRVSYEQYF.

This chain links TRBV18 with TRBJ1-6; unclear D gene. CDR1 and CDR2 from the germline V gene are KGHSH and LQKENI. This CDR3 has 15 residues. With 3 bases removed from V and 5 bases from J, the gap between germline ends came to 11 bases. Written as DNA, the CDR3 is TGTGCCAGCTCACCGGGAACGAGGAATAATTCACCCCTCCACTTT. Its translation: CASSPGTRNNSPLHF.

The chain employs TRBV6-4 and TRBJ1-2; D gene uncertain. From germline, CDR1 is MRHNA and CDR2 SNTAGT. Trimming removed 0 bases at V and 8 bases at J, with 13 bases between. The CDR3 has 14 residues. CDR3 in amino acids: CASSDSSGLGGYTF. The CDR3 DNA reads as TGTGCCAGCAGTGACTCTTCGGGGTTAGGAGGCTACACCTTC.

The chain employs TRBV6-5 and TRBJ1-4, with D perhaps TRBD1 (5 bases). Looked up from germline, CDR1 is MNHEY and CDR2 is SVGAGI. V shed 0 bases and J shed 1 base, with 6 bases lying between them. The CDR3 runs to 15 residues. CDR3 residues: CASSYSGGTNEKLFF. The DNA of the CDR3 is TGTGCCAGCAGTTACTCCGGGGGAACTAATGAAAAACTGTTTTTT.

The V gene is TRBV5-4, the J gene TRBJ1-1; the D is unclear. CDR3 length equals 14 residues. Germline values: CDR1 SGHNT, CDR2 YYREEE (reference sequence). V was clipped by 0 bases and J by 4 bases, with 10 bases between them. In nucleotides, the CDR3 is TGTGCCAGCAGCTTGGGGGCGGATACCACTGAAGCTTTCTTT. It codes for CASSLGADTTEAFF. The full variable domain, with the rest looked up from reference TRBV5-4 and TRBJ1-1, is ETGVTQSPTHLIKTRGQQVTLRCSSQSGHNTVSWYQQALGQGPQFIFQYYREEENGRGNFPPRFSGLQFPNYSSELNVNALELDDSALYLCASSLGADTTEAFFGQGTRLTVV.

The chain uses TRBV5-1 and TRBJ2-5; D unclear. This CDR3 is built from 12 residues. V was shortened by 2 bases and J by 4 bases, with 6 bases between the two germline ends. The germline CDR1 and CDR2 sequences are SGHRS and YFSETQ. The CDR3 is CASSLLGETQYF. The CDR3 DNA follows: TGCGCCAGCAGCTTACTGGGAGAGACCCAGTACTTC. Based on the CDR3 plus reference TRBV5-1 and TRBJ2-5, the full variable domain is KAGVTQTPRYLIKTRGQQVTLSCSPISGHRSVSWYQQTPGQGLQFLFEYFSETQRNKGNFPGRFSGRQFSNSRSEMNVSTLELGDSALYLCASSLLGETQYFGPGTRLLVL.

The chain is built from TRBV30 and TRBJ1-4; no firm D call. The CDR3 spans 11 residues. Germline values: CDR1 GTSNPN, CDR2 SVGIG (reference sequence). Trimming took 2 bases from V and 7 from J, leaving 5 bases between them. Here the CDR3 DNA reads TGTGCCTGGAGTAACAGTGAAAAACTGTTTTTT. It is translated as CAWSNSEKLFF.

CDR3 in amino acids: CASSIRQVGEKLFF. In DNA, the CDR3 is TGTGCCAGTAGTATCCGACAGGTTGGTGAAAAACTGTTTTTT. The V and J genes are TRBV19 and TRBJ1-4, with a weak D call TRBD1 (6 bases). V gave up 3 bases and J gave up 7 bases, with 12 bases separating them. The CDR3 has 14 residues. Looked up from germline, CDR1 is LNHDA and CDR2 is SQIVND (reference sequence).

The CDR3 is CASRGRGSYEQYF. CDR3 DNA sequence: TGTGCCAGCAGGGGCCGTGGCTCCTACGAGCAGTACTTC. The chain combines TRBV27 with TRBJ2-7; no reliable D call. V dropped 6 bases and J dropped 0 bases, with 9 bases sitting between them. There are 13 residues in the CDR3. Germline CDR1 and CDR2: MNHEY and SMNVEV (reference sequence).

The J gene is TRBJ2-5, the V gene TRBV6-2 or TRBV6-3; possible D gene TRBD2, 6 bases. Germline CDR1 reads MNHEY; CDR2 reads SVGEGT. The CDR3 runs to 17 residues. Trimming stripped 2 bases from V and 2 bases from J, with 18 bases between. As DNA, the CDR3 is TGTGCCAGCAGTTACCCCTTGGTCCCCGGGGGTCAAGAGACCCAGTACTTC. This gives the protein CASSYPLVPGGQETQYF.

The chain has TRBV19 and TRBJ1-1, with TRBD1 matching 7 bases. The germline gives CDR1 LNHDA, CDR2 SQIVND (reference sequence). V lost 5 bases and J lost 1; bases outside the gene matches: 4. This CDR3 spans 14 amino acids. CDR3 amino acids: CASSPRQGNTEAFF. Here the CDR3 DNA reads TGTGCCAGTAGTCCACGACAGGGGAACACTGAAGCTTTCTTT.

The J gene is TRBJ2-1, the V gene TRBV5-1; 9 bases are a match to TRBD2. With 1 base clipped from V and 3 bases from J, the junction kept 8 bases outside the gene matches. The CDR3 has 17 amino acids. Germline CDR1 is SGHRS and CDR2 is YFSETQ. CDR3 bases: TGCGCCAGCAGCTTGTTGTCTAGCGGGGCGAGCTACAATGAGCAGTTCTTC. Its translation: CASSLLSSGASYNEQFF.